This T cell receptor (beta chain) is drawn from a study of tumor-infiltrating lymphocytes in oesophageal squamous cell carcinoma. Trimming took 6 bases from V and 7 from J; bases not matched to a gene: 15. Germline CDR1 is MDHEN and CDR2 is SYDVKM. The CDR3 has 15 residues. TCRdb passed the PCR reads through MiXCR, listing each CDR3 protein once. Counted here are roughly 14,000 distinct CDR3 sequences, approximately 49% occurring once; the ten biggest clones make up 37%. Concerning this clonotype: A much larger clone sits a single nucleotide away, making a read error possible.

The TCR originated in a female donor with esophageal squamous cell carcinoma. Sequenced input: esophageal tumor tissue. This chain connects TRBV28 to TRBJ2-7, with 7 bases matching TRBD2. CDR3 in DNA: TGTGCCAGCAGAAAACTCGGTGGCGGGGGTAATGAGCAGTACTTC. It is translated as CASRKLGGGGNEQYF. Variable domain in full (rest from reference TRBV28 and TRBJ2-7): DVKVTQSSRYLVKRTGEKVFLECVQDMDHENMFWYRQDPGLGLRLIYFSYDVKMKEKGDIPEGYSVSREKKERFSLILESASTNQTSMYLCASRKLGGGGNEQYFGPGTRLTVT.